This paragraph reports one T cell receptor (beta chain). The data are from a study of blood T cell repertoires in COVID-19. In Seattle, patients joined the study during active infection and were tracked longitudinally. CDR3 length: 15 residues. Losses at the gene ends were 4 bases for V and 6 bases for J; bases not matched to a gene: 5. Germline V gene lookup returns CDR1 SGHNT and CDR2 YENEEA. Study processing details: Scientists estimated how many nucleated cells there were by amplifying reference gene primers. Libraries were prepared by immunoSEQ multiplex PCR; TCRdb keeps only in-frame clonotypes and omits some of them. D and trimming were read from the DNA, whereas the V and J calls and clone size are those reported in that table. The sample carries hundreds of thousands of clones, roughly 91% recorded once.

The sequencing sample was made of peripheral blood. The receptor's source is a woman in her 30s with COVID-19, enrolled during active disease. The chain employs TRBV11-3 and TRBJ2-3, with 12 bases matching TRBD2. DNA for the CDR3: TGTGCCAGCAGCTCCCGGACTAGCGGGGCGGATACGCAGTATTTT. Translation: CASSSRTSGADTQYF.